These T cell receptor beta chains were read from a single sample in a study of T cell responses to AZD1222 COVID-19 vaccine. TCRdb keeps only in-frame clones here, not all; method: immunoSEQ multiplex PCR. Among 120,000 or so clones listed, around nine tenths were seen once. The material sequenced was peripheral blood, taken on day 0 of AZD1222 vaccination. The receptors derive from an adult in good health. Both conserved end residues are part of each CDR3. The order of the fields is D gene, V gene, J gene, clone size, CDR3 DNA, CDR3 protein. A D gene is named only where the DNA matches it firmly. Size is stated for part of the rows, as once, few or many counts, or as a class when the clone is expanded.

TRBD2,TRBV10-3,TRBJ2-7,-,TGTGCCATCAGTGAAGGGAGTAGCGGGAGGGCCCGGGTAGAGCAGTACTTC,CAISEGSSGRARVEQYF
TRBD1,TRBV6-5,TRBJ1-2,-,TGTGCCAGCAGAGCCTACAGGGGCGGCGGCTACACCTTC,CASRAYRGGGYTF
-,TRBV18,TRBJ2-2,-,TGTGCCAGCTCCCCTCAGGGCGATAACACCGGGGAGCTGTTTTTT,CASSPQGDNTGELFF
-,TRBV24-1,TRBJ2-2,once,TGTGCCACCAGTGATTTGCACACCGGGGAGCTGTTTTTT,CATSDLHTGELFF
-,TRBV19,TRBJ1-4,-,TGTGCCAGCAGCGCAGGGTTTGGGGTTAATGAAAAACTGTTTTTT,CASSAGFGVNEKLFF
-,TRBV12-2,TRBJ2-3,-,TGTGCAAGTCGCTTAGGGGGACTAGCGGGATTAGATACGCAGTATTTT,CASRLGGLAGLDTQYF
-,TRBV6-2/TRBV6-3,TRBJ1-4,once,TGTGCCAGCAGTTACTTTGGGGGGCGAATTGAAAAACTGTTTTTT,CASSYFGGRIEKLFF
-,TRBV5-1,TRBJ2-3,-,TGCGCCAGCACCTCATCCGGTCAGGCAGATACGCAGTATTTT,CASTSSGQADTQYF
TRBD2,TRBV28,TRBJ2-7,-,TGTGCCAGCAGTCCGACTAGCGGGAGGGGCTACGAGCAGTACTTC,CASSPTSGRGYEQYF
-,TRBV3-1/TRBV3-2,TRBJ2-7,-,TGTGCCAGCAGCCAATTTGACGGGGGTGAGCAGTACTTC,CASSQFDGGEQYF
-,TRBV29-1,TRBJ2-1,-,TGCAGCGTTGAAAGAGGAACAGCCCTAGATCGGGGTGAGCAGTTCTTC,CSVERGTALDRGEQFF
-,TRBV28,TRBJ1-5,-,TGTGCCAGCAGTTTGGTCAGGGGAGGCAATCAGCCCCAGCATTTT,CASSLVRGGNQPQHF
-,TRBV7-2,TRBJ2-5,few,TGTGCCAGCAGTCGACAGGCGCCACAGGAGACCCAGTACTTC,CASSRQAPQETQYF
-,TRBV3-1/TRBV3-2,TRBJ1-2,-,TGTGCCAGCAGTAACAGGGAATGGTATGGCTACACCTTC,CASSNREWYGYTF
TRBD1,TRBV28,TRBJ1-4,-,TGTGCCAGCAGTTTTTGGGGACAGGGAGGCACCAATGAAAAACTGTTTTTT,CASSFWGQGGTNEKLFF
TRBD1,TRBV24-1,TRBJ2-5,-,TGTGCCACCAGTGGCGTCTCGGGACAGCTTAAAGAGACCCAGTACTTC,CATSGVSGQLKETQYF
TRBD1,TRBV25-1,TRBJ1-5,once,TGTGCCAGCAGTGTAGTTGGATGGGGACAGGGATACGATCAGCCCCAGCATTTT,CASSVVGWGQGYDQPQHF
-,TRBV7-2,TRBJ1-5,-,TGTGCCAGCAGCTCCCCGGGGCTGGATCAGCCCCAGCATTTT,CASSSPGLDQPQHF
TRBD2,TRBV7-3,TRBJ2-5,-,TGTGCCAGCAGCTTAATGGGACTAGCGGGGACTAAGGAAGAGACCCAGTACTTC,CASSLMGLAGTKEETQYF
-,TRBV9,TRBJ1-1,-,TGTGCCAGCAGCGGCGGGGTGCAGAGTGAAGCTTTCTTT,CASSGGVQSEAFF
-,TRBV5-6,TRBJ2-1,-,TGTGCCAGCAGCTTAGGACTTCTGTACAATGAGCAGTTCTTC,CASSLGLLYNEQFF